This T cell receptor beta chain was profiled in a study of blood T cells in healthy people across ages. Concerning this clonotype: No antigen is known for it.

Losses at the gene ends were 1 base for V and 10 bases for J; bases not matched to a gene: 7. The CDR3 loop spans 14 amino acids. Germline V gives CDR1 LGHNA, CDR2 YSLEER. The authors ran a second PCR of about 6 to 12 cycles using a sample-barcoded 5' primer and a J-beta primer mix. All cDNA molecules were each tagged by a template-switch adaptor with 12 random nucleotides. TCRdb analysed the 5' RACE reads with MiXCR anew, one entry per CDR3 protein. Among approximately 960,000 distinct CDR3 sequences, just under 30% were seen once, and the ten largest hold roughly 10%. General study results and limits: Diversity figures based on one million T cells were deemed too low.

The data were also submitted as part of a second study, on T cells of mothers and their children. That work adds: The donor cohort consisted of a few healthy Caucasian mothers and their six children.

The clonotype was recovered from a woman aged 40 to 49 in good health. This sequence joins TRBV4-3 and TRBJ1-1, with 9 bases that match TRBD1. Sequencing was done on a sample of blood. CDR3 in DNA: TGCGCCAGCAGCCAAGTGGGGACAGGGCGGGCAGCTTTCTTT. This translates into CASSQVGTGRAAFF.